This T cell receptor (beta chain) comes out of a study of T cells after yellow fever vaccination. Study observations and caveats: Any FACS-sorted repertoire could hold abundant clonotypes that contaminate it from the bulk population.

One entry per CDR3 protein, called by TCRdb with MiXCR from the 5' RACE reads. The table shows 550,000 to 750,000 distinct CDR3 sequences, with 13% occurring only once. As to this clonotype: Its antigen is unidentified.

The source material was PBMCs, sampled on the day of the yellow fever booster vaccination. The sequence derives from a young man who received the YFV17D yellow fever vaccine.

In nucleotides, the CDR3 is TGTGCCAGCAGCTTAGTGACTAGCGGGAGTAAGAAGCAGTACTTC. Protein: CASSLVTSGSKKQYF. The J gene is TRBJ2-7, the V gene TRBV7-2, with 12 bases matching TRBD2. V shed 1 base and J 8 bases; nucleotides not matched to a gene: 6. Looked up from germline, CDR1 is SGHTA and CDR2 is FQGNSA. The CDR3 sequence is 15 residues long.